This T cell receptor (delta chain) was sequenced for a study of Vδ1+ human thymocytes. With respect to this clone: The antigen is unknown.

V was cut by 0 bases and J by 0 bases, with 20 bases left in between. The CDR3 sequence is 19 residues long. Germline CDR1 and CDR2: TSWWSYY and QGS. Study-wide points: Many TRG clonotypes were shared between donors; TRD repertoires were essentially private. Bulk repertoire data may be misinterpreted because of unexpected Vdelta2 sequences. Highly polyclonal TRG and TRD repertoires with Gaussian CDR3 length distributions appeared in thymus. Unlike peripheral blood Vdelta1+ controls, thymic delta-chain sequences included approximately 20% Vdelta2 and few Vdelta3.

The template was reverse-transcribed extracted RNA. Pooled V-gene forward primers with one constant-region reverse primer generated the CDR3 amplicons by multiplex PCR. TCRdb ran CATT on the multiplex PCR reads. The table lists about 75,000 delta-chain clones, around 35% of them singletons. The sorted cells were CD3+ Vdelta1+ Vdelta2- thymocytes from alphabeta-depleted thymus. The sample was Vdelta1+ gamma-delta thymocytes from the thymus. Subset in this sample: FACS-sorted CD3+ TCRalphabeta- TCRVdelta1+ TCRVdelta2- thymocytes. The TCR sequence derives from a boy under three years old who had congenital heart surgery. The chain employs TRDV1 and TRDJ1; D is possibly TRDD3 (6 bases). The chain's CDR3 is CALGELVPGDLPYTDKLIF. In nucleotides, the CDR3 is TGTGCTCTTGGGGAACTAGTGCCTGGGGATCTCCCCTACACCGATAAACTCATCTTT.